A single sample gave rise to the 29 T cell receptor beta chains below, sequenced in a study of T cell responses to AZD1222 COVID-19 vaccine (dated by TCRdb to the early 2020s). The label giving this sample's time point can be read as: baseline before first vaccination. Libraries were constructed by the immunoSEQ multiplex PCR assay. TCRdb limited this immuneACCESS table to in-frame rearrangements with V and J called. A share of clones is missing; checked studies link under half to unresolved V genes, and the rest is unexplained. The sample records about 160,000 clones, 80% to 90% of which are singletons. The ten largest clones take up 6.5% to 8.5% of the sample. The sequencing here drew on peripheral blood, taken on day 0 of AZD1222 vaccination. The receptor set was obtained from an adult in good health.

The rearrangement joins TRBV4-3 to TRBJ2-3; 13 bases align to TRBD2. CDR1 and CDR2 from the germline V gene are LGHNA and YSLEER. J lost 7 bases, V lost 0 bases, and 4 bases had no gene match. CDR3 length: 16 residues. The CDR3 coding sequence is TGCGCCAGCAGCCAAGATACCGGGACTAGCGGGAATACGCAGTATTTT. It yields the protein CASSQDTGTSGNTQYF.

The rearrangement joins TRBV18 to TRBJ2-5; 9 positions agree with TRBD1. In germline, CDR1 is KGHSH, CDR2 LQKENI. The V gene end was trimmed by 4 bases and the J gene end by 3 bases; junction bases not matched to a gene: 9. The CDR3 sequence is 16 residues long. For the CDR3, the DNA is TGTGCCAGCTCACTTAACAGGGGGCACGTAGAAGAGACCCAGTACTTC. Encoded protein: CASSLNRGHVEETQYF.

This chain links TRBV6-5 with TRBJ2-1, with 10 positions matching TRBD2. The ends lost 1 base at V and 9 bases at J; junction bases unmatched: 6. Germline-derived CDR1 and CDR2 are MNHEY and SVGAGI. This CDR3 is built from 15 residues. This CDR3 reads CASSYYLAGDGEQFF. The CDR3 nucleotides are TGTGCCAGCAGTTACTATCTAGCGGGGGATGGTGAGCAGTTCTTC.

This chain uses TRBV10-3 with TRBJ2-1, with D perhaps TRBD1 (6 bases). This CDR3 has 15 residues. CDR1 and CDR2 from the germline V gene are ENHRY and SYGVKD. Trimming removed 6 bases at V and 1 base at J, with 13 bases between. The DNA for the CDR3 is TGTGCCATCAGGGGGTCAGGGGAATCCTACAATGAGCAGTTCTTC. Translated: CAIRGSGESYNEQFF.

This clone has only a few counts. The chain carries TRBV19 and TRBJ2-3; D remains unclear. Germline-derived CDR1 and CDR2 are LNHDA and SQIVND (reference sequence). The CDR3 sequence is 14 residues long. V was pared by 5 bases and J by 1 base, with 10 bases between. DNA for the CDR3: TGTGCCAGTAGTGATCGAGACGGCACAGATACGCAGTATTTT. As protein: CASSDRDGTDTQYF.

The V call is TRBV14, the J call TRBJ1-1; perhaps TRBD1 as D (5 bases). Germline V gene data show CDR1 as SGHDN and CDR2 as FVKESK. The V end lost 3 bases, the J end lost 5 bases, and 13 bases lay between the germline ends. The CDR3 totals 14 residues. As DNA, the CDR3 is TGTGCCAGCAGCCAGGCAAGGAGGGGAACTGAAGCTTTCTTT. Its translation: CASSQARRGTEAFF.

The V and J genes are TRBV6-5 and TRBJ2-2; D not resolved. The CDR3 consists of 16 residues. The germline V and J ends were trimmed by 0 bases and 4 bases, with 12 bases remaining between them. In germline, CDR1 is MNHEY, CDR2 SVGAGI. The CDR3 reads CASSYSYRAGTGELFF. The CDR3 DNA reads as TGTGCCAGCAGTTACTCGTATCGGGCTGGCACCGGGGAGCTGTTTTTT.

The gene calls are TRBV5-5 and TRBJ2-7, with 7 bases matching TRBD1. Germline V gene sequence: CDR1 SGHKS, CDR2 YYEKEE (reference sequence). The CDR3 totals 14 residues. Trimming took 0 bases from V and 3 from J; bases not matched to a gene: 3. The CDR3 DNA follows: TGTGCCAGCAGCTTGGGAGGACAGGACTACGAGCAGTACGTC. Its protein product is CASSLGGQDYEQYV.

This CDR3 reads CASSDQRNTDTQYF. The CDR3 bases are TGCGCCAGCAGTGATCAGCGAAACACAGATACGCAGTATTTT. The chain employs TRBV10-2 and TRBJ2-3; D is ambiguous. The V gene's germline CDR1 is WSHSY and CDR2 SAAADI. CDR3 length: 14 amino acids. V lost 3 bases, J lost 2 bases, and 9 bases lay in between.

As to this clone: Germline and junction disagree at one end, which may indicate a read error. The chain is built from TRBV6-1 and TRBJ1-5; D ambiguous. This CDR3 region has 16 residues. Looked up from germline, CDR1 is MNHNS and CDR2 is SASEGT. Here the CDR3 DNA reads TGTGCCAGCAGTGGTTACAGTCCCCAAAGCAATCAGCCCCAACATTTT. Amino acids: CASSGYSPQSNQPQHF.

V is TRBV18 and J is TRBJ2-5, with 7 bases identical to TRBD2. J lost 4 bases, V lost 4 bases, and 15 bases had no gene match. This CDR3 has 17 residues. Germline CDR1 is KGHSH and CDR2 is LQKENI. CDR3 in DNA: TGTGCCAGCTCACTACACCGACTAGCAGCCATAGGAGAGACCCAGTACTTC. This translates into CASSLHRLAAIGETQYF.

The gene calls are TRBV4-2 and TRBJ2-5; the D call may be TRBD1 or TRBD2 (5 bases each). The ends were cut back, 2 bases at V and 1 base at J, with 11 bases in the middle. Germline V lookup: CDR1 LGHNA, CDR2 YNFKEQ. CDR3 length: 15 amino acids. Here the CDR3 DNA reads TGTGCCAGCAGCCAAAGAACCGGGGCCCAAGAGACCCAGTACTTC. This sequence encodes CASSQRTGAQETQYF.

The chain has TRBV28 and TRBJ2-7, with 8 positions matching TRBD1. CDR1 is MDHEN, CDR2 SYDVKM, per germline. The CDR3 is made up of 15 amino acids. V shed 7 bases, J shed 5 bases, and the junction held 13 bases outside the gene matches. CDR3 residues: CASTAPGTGIHEQYF. The CDR3 bases are TGTGCCAGCACCGCACCGGGGACAGGTATCCACGAGCAGTACTTC.

CDR3 DNA sequence: TGCGCCAGCAGCCAAGAAGGGGGAGACTGGGCCTGGTCCTACAATGAGCAGTTCTTC. Its protein is CASSQEGGDWAWSYNEQFF. The chain uses TRBV4-1 and TRBJ2-1, with TRBD1 as a possible D gene (6 bases). From germline, CDR1 is MGHRA and CDR2 YSYEKL. The length of the CDR3 is 19 residues. V was pared by 0 bases and J by 1 base, with 19 bases between.

This clone is a singleton in its sample. The genes are TRBV20-1 and TRBJ2-3; D is unresolved. The CDR3 has 14 amino acids. Germline assignment: CDR1 DFQATT and CDR2 SNEGSKA (reference sequence). The ends were cut back, 3 bases at V and 2 bases at J, with 12 bases in the middle. The CDR3 protein is CSASKPDDTDTQYF. CDR3 nucleotide sequence: TGCAGTGCTAGTAAGCCAGACGACACAGATACGCAGTATTTT.

The chain has TRBV5-6 and TRBJ2-7; TRBD1 agrees at 8 bases. This CDR3 comprises 14 residues. With V trimmed by 6 bases and J by 5 bases, 10 bases remained unmatched. Per the germline V gene, CDR1 is SGHDT and CDR2 is YYEEEE. CDR3 sequence: CASTKSGGQDEQYF. CDR3 sequence (DNA): TGTGCCAGCACCAAATCAGGGGGCCAGGACGAGCAGTACTTC.

This clone was counted a single time. The chain recombines TRBV5-5 with TRBJ1-1; a possible D gene is TRBD1 (6 bases). Looked up from germline, CDR1 is SGHKS and CDR2 is YYEKEE (reference sequence). This CDR3 is built from 16 residues. V was clipped by 2 bases and J by 2 bases, with 16 bases between them. CDR3: CASSFALRDTNTEAFF. In DNA, the CDR3 is TGTGCCAGCAGCTTCGCTCTCCGGGACACCAACACTGAAGCTTTCTTT.

V usage is TRBV7-9 and J usage is TRBJ2-7, with 7 bases identical to TRBD1. From germline, CDR1 is SEHNR and CDR2 FQNEAQ (reference sequence). The length of the CDR3 is 14 residues. With 5 bases clipped from V and 0 bases from J, the junction kept 4 bases outside the gene matches. In nucleotides, the CDR3 is TGTGCCAGCAGCGGGGACAGTCTCTCCTACGAGCAGTACTTC. Its translation: CASSGDSLSYEQYF.

The chain links TRBV6-5 to TRBJ1-2; 8 nucleotides agree with TRBD1. This CDR3 region has 15 residues. V dropped 6 bases and J dropped 7; count of bases not matched to a gene: 13. Per germline, CDR1 MNHEY and CDR2 SVGAGI. The CDR3 DNA sequence: TGTGCCAGCAGCCAAGCCTGGGGGACAGGCATTGGCTACACCTTC. It codes for CASSQAWGTGIGYTF.

This CDR3 is CASSRVDWSYEQYF. CDR3 nucleotides: TGTGCCAGCAGTAGGGTCGACTGGTCCTACGAGCAGTACTTC. The chain links TRBV7-2 to TRBJ2-7; D gene uncertain. This CDR3 has 14 residues. Per germline, CDR1 SGHTA and CDR2 FQGNSA. With 6 bases removed from V and 1 base from J, the gap between germline ends came to 13 bases.

This chain joins TRBV10-1 and TRBJ2-1; 9 bases line up with TRBD2. V dropped 0 bases and J dropped 7; count of bases not matched to a gene: 7. Germline CDR1 reads WNHNN; CDR2 reads SYGVQD (reference sequence). The CDR3 totals 16 residues. The CDR3 loop reads CASSESKRGAWNEQFF. The CDR3 nucleotides are TGCGCCAGCAGTGAGTCTAAGCGGGGGGCTTGGAATGAGCAGTTCTTC.

This chain links TRBV29-1 with TRBJ1-2, with 10 bases aligning to TRBD1. Trimming took 7 bases from V and 2 from J; bases not matched to a gene: 10. The CDR3 loop spans 15 amino acids. The germline gives CDR1 SQVTM, CDR2 ANQGSEA. The CDR3 nucleotides read TGCAGCGCCTCGACAGGGGGCTTTCCCAACTATGGCTACACCTTC. This translates into CSASTGGFPNYGYTF.

The chain carries TRBV29-1 and TRBJ2-1; D not resolved. The germline gives CDR1 SQVTM, CDR2 ANQGSEA. V lost 4 bases and J lost 5, with 9 bases in between. This CDR3 is 12 amino acids long. The CDR3 region has the DNA TGCAGCGTTGTAACCCCAAACAATGAGCAGTTCTTC. This codes for CSVVTPNNEQFF.

The gene calls are TRBV6-6 and TRBJ2-7, with D perhaps TRBD1 or TRBD2 (5 bases each). The V gene's germline CDR1 is MNHNY and CDR2 SVGAGI (reference sequence). This CDR3 has 15 amino acids. The V and J ends lost 6 bases and 2 bases respectively, with 17 bases between them. The CDR3 bases are TGTGCCAGCAGGTCCGGGACGGAAAGTACCTACGAGCAGTACGTC. Protein product: CASRSGTESTYEQYV.

The J gene is TRBJ1-2, the V gene TRBV6-5; 10 nucleotides align to TRBD1. The V segment lost 8 bases and the J segment 3 bases; nucleotides outside the gene matches: 3. From germline, CDR1 is MNHEY and CDR2 SVGAGI. This CDR3 has 13 amino acids. The CDR3 loop reads CASDRGRDYGYTF. In DNA, the CDR3 is TGTGCCAGCGACAGGGGGCGCGACTATGGCTACACCTTC.

The DNA for the CDR3 is TGTGCCTGCTGGGGCTTCGCGGGCAATCAGCCCCAGCATTTT. It codes for CACWGFAGNQPQHF. The chain has TRBV6-5 and TRBJ1-5; D might be TRBD1 (5 bases). Germline loops: CDR1 MNHEY, CDR2 SVGAGI. Trimming cost V 11 bases and J 2 bases, with 16 bases left between them. The CDR3 runs 14 residues.

The rearrangement joins TRBV29-1 to TRBJ2-7; D not resolved. The V gene lost 2 bases and the J gene lost 0 bases, with 5 bases spanning the gap. The CDR3 has 12 residues. Germline CDR1 reads SQVTM; CDR2 reads ANQGSEA. CDR3 sequence: CSVELNSYEQYF. The DNA for the CDR3 is TGCAGCGTTGAACTGAACTCCTACGAGCAGTACTTC.

The rearrangement uses TRBV28 and TRBJ1-6; perhaps TRBD1 as D (5 bases). With 6 bases removed from V and 0 bases from J, the gap between germline ends came to 12 bases. CDR1 is MDHEN and CDR2 is SYDVKM in the germline V gene. This CDR3 contains 16 residues. The CDR3 loop reads CASRTRVNSYNSPLHF. The CDR3 nucleotides are TGTGCCAGCAGGACCAGGGTTAACTCCTATAATTCACCCCTCCACTTT.

The rearrangement joins TRBV4-2 to TRBJ1-6; D remains unclear. The germline CDR1 and CDR2 sequences are LGHNA and YNFKEQ. This CDR3 has 14 residues. Trimming took off 0 bases at V and 6 bases at J, with 6 bases between the two ends. CDR3: CASSQDVLNSPLHF. The CDR3 DNA sequence: TGTGCCAGCAGCCAAGACGTCCTTAATTCACCCCTCCACTTT.